The rows below give T cell receptor beta chains drawn from one sample of a study of blood T cell repertoires in COVID-19. The table came from immunoSEQ multiplex PCR; TCRdb's copy has only in-frame clones and leaves some out. In the table there are roughly 170,000 clones, 84% of which are singletons. The sequenced material came from peripheral blood. The source of these receptors is a human donor in a cohort sampled during active COVID-19. The CDR3 runs from the conserved cysteine through the conserved F or W. D genes are given only for firm matches. Size is omitted from some rows. Given values are once, few, many or a class for expanded clones.

d_gene | j_gene | abundance | v_gene | CDR3aa | CDR3nt
TRBD1 | TRBJ1-2 | NA | TRBV6-5 | CASSYSETGANYGYTF | TGTGCCAGCAGTTACTCGGAGACAGGGGCTAACTATGGCTACACCTTC
TRBD1 | TRBJ1-5 | NA | TRBV15 | CATSRPYGTGDGNQPQHF | TGTGCCACCAGCAGACCGTACGGGACAGGGGACGGCAATCAGCCCCAGCATTTT
TRBD2 | TRBJ2-1 | few | TRBV3-1/TRBV3-2 | CASSQDGGGTSRTASSYNEQFF | TGTGCCAGCAGCCAAGATGGGGGCGGGACTAGCCGGACCGCCAGCTCCTACAATGAGCAGTTCTTC
TRBD2 | TRBJ2-5 | NA | TRBV4-1 | CASSLRGLAGGPETQYF | TGCGCCAGCAGCCTCCGGGGACTAGCGGGGGGGCCAGAGACCCAGTACTTC
TRBD1 | TRBJ1-4 | NA | TRBV6-6 | CATDMGQGGEKLFF | TGTGCCACGGATATGGGACAGGGAGGAGAAAAACTGTTTTTT
TRBD2 | TRBJ2-1 | once | TRBV7-6 | CASSLVLAGGYNEQFF | TGTGCCAGCAGCTTAGTACTAGCGGGGGGATACAATGAGCAGTTCTTC
NA | TRBJ1-5 | NA | TRBV27 | CASSLVGVNQPQHF | TGTGCCAGCAGTTTGGTAGGGGTCAATCAGCCCCAGCATTTT
NA | TRBJ1-2 | NA | TRBV4-1 | CASSQDRGGIYGYTF | TGCGCCAGCAGCCAAGATAGGGGGGGGATCTATGGCTACACCTTC
NA | TRBJ1-4 | NA | TRBV19 | CASSSFDRVSGEKLFF | TGTGCCAGTAGTTCCTTCGATCGGGTGTCAGGGGAAAAACTGTTTTTT
TRBD2 | TRBJ2-5 | NA | TRBV6-6 | CASSYLAGEETQYF | TGTGCCAGCAGTTACCTCGCGGGGGAAGAGACCCAGTACTTC
NA | TRBJ2-5 | NA | TRBV25-1 | CASSVPLGMGETQYF | TGTGCCAGCAGTGTCCCTCTCGGGATGGGAGAGACCCAGTACTTC
TRBD1 | TRBJ1-2 | NA | TRBV30 | CAWSEDRAYGYTF | TGTGCCTGGAGTGAGGACAGGGCGTACGGCTACACCTTC
TRBD1 | TRBJ2-3 | NA | TRBV20-1 | CSASGGTGSDTQYF | TGCAGTGCAAGTGGGGGGACAGGGTCAGATACGCAGTATTTT
NA | TRBJ1-6 | once | TRBV2 | CASSDELTENSPLHF | TGTGCCAGCAGTGATGAACTGACGGAGAATTCACCCCTCCACTTT
NA | TRBJ1-2 | once | TRBV7-2 | CASSLPDRFYGYTF | TGTGCCAGCAGCTTACCCGACAGGTTCTATGGCTACACCTTC
NA | TRBJ1-1 | NA | TRBV5-6 | CASSRAGEAFF | TGTGCCAGCAGCCGAGCCGGGGAAGCTTTCTTT
NA | TRBJ1-5 | NA | TRBV10-2 | CASSESSYPDSLSNQPQHF | TGCGCCAGCAGTGAGTCCTCCTACCCCGACAGTCTTAGCAATCAGCCCCAGCATTTT
NA | TRBJ1-5 | NA | TRBV19 | CASSTAGGLNQPQHF | TGTGCCAGTAGTACCGCGGGGGGGCTCAATCAGCCCCAGCATTTT
NA | TRBJ1-6 | NA | TRBV23-1 | CASSQSKPPGEYNSPLHF | TGCGCCAGCAGTCAATCTAAGCCCCCTGGTGAATATAATTCACCCCTCCACTTT
TRBD2 | TRBJ2-5 | NA | TRBV30 | CAWSPGGRTQYF | TGTGCCTGGAGTCCAGGCGGGAGAACCCAGTACTTC
TRBD2 | TRBJ2-7 | NA | TRBV11-2 | CASSLAYGGTYEQYF | TGTGCCAGCAGCTTAGCCTACGGGGGGACCTACGAGCAGTACTTC
TRBD1 | TRBJ1-2 | NA | TRBV5-1 | CASSTGQGGYTF | TGCGCCAGCAGCACCGGACAGGGTGGCTACACCTTC
TRBD1 | TRBJ2-7 | NA | TRBV27 | CASSTGQALRSYEQYF | TGTGCCAGCAGCACCGGACAGGCCTTACGTTCCTACGAGCAGTACTTC
TRBD1 | TRBJ1-2 | NA | TRBV27 | CASSFRGDRWNYGYTF | TGTGCCAGCAGTTTCCGCGGGGACAGGTGGAACTATGGCTACACCTTC
NA | TRBJ1-1 | NA | TRBV6-5 | CASSRYGNTEAFF | TGTGCCAGCAGCCGATACGGGAACACTGAAGCTTTCTTT
NA | TRBJ1-6 | once | TRBV9 | CASSVGQYNSPLHF | TGTGCCAGCAGCGTAGGACAGTATAATTCACCCCTCCACTTT
NA | TRBJ1-6 | NA | TRBV19 | CASSQEVNSPLHF | TGTGCCAGTAGTCAGGAGGTTAATTCACCCCTCCACTTT
TRBD1 | TRBJ1-4 | NA | TRBV7-9 | CASSLGTGEKLFF | TGTGCCAGCAGCCTAGGGACAGGCGAAAAACTGTTTTTT
NA | TRBJ2-5 | NA | TRBV5-1 | CASSLVPGIGETQYF | TGCGCCAGCAGCTTGGTCCCAGGGATTGGAGAGACCCAGTACTTC
NA | TRBJ1-2 | NA | TRBV29-1 | CSVEDRENYGYTF | TGCAGCGTTGAAGATAGGGAGAACTATGGCTACACCTTC
NA | TRBJ1-1 | many | TRBV19 | CASSISGGVNTEAFF | TGTGCCAGTAGTATATCTGGGGGGGTGAACACTGAAGCTTTCTTT
TRBD1 | TRBJ2-7 | NA | TRBV2 | CASSGLDRSYEQYF | TGTGCCAGCAGCGGCCTGGACAGGTCCTACGAGCAGTACTTC
TRBD1 | TRBJ2-3 | once | TRBV18 | CASSPQDRVIDTQYF | TGTGCCAGCTCACCACAGGACAGGGTCATAGATACGCAGTATTTT